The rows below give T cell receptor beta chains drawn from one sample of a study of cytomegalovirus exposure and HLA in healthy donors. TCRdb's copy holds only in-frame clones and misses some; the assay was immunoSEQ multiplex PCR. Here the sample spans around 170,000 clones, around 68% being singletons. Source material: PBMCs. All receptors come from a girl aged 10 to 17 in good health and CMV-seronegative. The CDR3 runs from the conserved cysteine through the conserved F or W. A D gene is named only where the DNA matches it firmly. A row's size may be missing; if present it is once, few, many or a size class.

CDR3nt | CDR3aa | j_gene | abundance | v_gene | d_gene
TGTGCCAGCAGCCAAGGTCGAGGGTCAAACATTCAGTACTTC | CASSQGRGSNIQYF | TRBJ2-4 | - | TRBV4-2 | -
TGTGCCAGCACTCCCTCTAATGGCTACACCTTC | CASTPSNGYTF | TRBJ1-2 | - | TRBV6-1 | -
TGCGCCAGCAGCCCGGACAGGGGGCCGGAAGGAGCTTTCTTT | CASSPDRGPEGAFF | TRBJ1-1 | once | TRBV5-1 | TRBD1
TGTGCCAGCAGTTACTCACTAGCGGTAGAGACCCAGTACTTC | CASSYSLAVETQYF | TRBJ2-5 | - | TRBV6-6 | TRBD2
TGCGCCAGCAGCCCTACCGACAGGGTCTACGAGCAGTACTTC | CASSPTDRVYEQYF | TRBJ2-7 | - | TRBV5-1 | TRBD1
TGTGCCTGGAGTATCCTCCTCGTGGGGACTAGCACAGATACGCAGTATTTT | CAWSILLVGTSTDTQYF | TRBJ2-3 | - | TRBV30 | -
TGTGCCTGGAGTCGCAGACAGGGGGCGACTTATGGCTACACCTTC | CAWSRRQGATYGYTF | TRBJ1-2 | - | TRBV30 | TRBD1
TGTGCCAGCAGGGCCGGGACAGACACCGGGGAGCTGTTTTTT | CASRAGTDTGELFF | TRBJ2-2 | - | TRBV2 | TRBD1
TGTGCCAGCAGTGAACCCTCGGGCCGAGCGGGGGGGGAGACCCAGTACTTC | CASSEPSGRAGGETQYF | TRBJ2-5 | - | TRBV2 | TRBD2
TGCGCCAGCAGCCCCGGGACAGGGGAGTTATATGGCTACACCTTC | CASSPGTGELYGYTF | TRBJ1-2 | - | TRBV5-1 | TRBD1
TGTGCCACCAGCAGGGGAGGGATTGGCACAGATACGCAGTATTTT | CATSRGGIGTDTQYF | TRBJ2-3 | - | TRBV15 | TRBD2
TGTGCCAGCAGCTTTGGCGGGGGCCGATACAATGAGCAGTTCTTC | CASSFGGGRYNEQFF | TRBJ2-1 | - | TRBV7-3 | -
TGTGCCTGGAGGCGGGATGCAGGATACACTGAAGCTTTCTTT | CAWRRDAGYTEAFF | TRBJ1-1 | - | TRBV30 | -
TGTGCCAGCAGCCTGACTCAGCCCACAGATACGCAGTATTTT | CASSLTQPTDTQYF | TRBJ2-3 | - | TRBV27 | -
TGTGCCAGCAGCCCGCGCGGGGGCCTCTCCTACAATGAGCAGTTCTTC | CASSPRGGLSYNEQFF | TRBJ2-1 | few | TRBV7-7 | -
TGTGCCACCAGCAGAGATCGTAGCTACAATGAGCAGTTCTTC | CATSRDRSYNEQFF | TRBJ2-1 | few | TRBV15 | -
TGTGCCAGCAGCAGAGATCTCCCTGAAGCTTTCTTT | CASSRDLPEAFF | TRBJ1-1 | once | TRBV13 | -
TGTGCCAGCAGCTTGGGCGCCCGGGACAGACCCCTATATGGCTACACCTTC | CASSLGARDRPLYGYTF | TRBJ1-2 | - | TRBV5-6 | TRBD1
TGTGCCAGCACCCAGACTAGTTCCTACAATGAGCAGTTCTTC | CASTQTSSYNEQFF | TRBJ2-1 | - | TRBV6-5 | -
TGCGCCAGCAGCTTGGAAAGTAGCGCGAACCCAGATACGCAGTATTTT | CASSLESSANPDTQYF | TRBJ2-3 | - | TRBV5-1 | -
TGTGCCAGCAGCGTTACAGGAAATCAGCCCCAGCATTTT | CASSVTGNQPQHF | TRBJ1-5 | - | TRBV7-9 | -
TGTGCCAGCAGCTCACAACCCGGGACAGGGTCGTCGGCGAAAGCTTTCTTT | CASSSQPGTGSSAKAFF | TRBJ1-1 | - | TRBV7-9 | TRBD1
TGTGCCAGCAGGATGGGAGGGACTGAAGCTTTCTTT | CASRMGGTEAFF | TRBJ1-1 | - | TRBV7-9 | -
TGTGCCAGCAGTACGCGGACAGCCTATGGCTACACCTTC | CASSTRTAYGYTF | TRBJ1-2 | - | TRBV6-1 | -
TGTGCCAGTAGTGGACAGGCTAATCAGCCCCAGCATTTT | CASSGQANQPQHF | TRBJ1-5 | - | TRBV19 | TRBD1
TGTGCCAGCAGCCCGATGAGAGCCTACTCTGGAAACACCATATATTTT | CASSPMRAYSGNTIYF | TRBJ1-3 | - | TRBV5-6 | -
TGTGCCAGTAAGAGGGGGACTAGCTCCGAGCAGTACTTC | CASKRGTSSEQYF | TRBJ2-7 | - | TRBV19 | TRBD2
TGTGCCAGCACCTCGTACGAGCAGTACTTC | CASTSYEQYF | TRBJ2-7 | - | TRBV6-1 | -
TGTGCCAGCAGCCAAGATCAGTCAGGGATGAACACCATATATTTT | CASSQDQSGMNTIYF | TRBJ1-3 | - | TRBV4-2 | -
TGTGCCACCAGCAGAGATGTAGCGGACGTCGGGAGAAAACTGTTTTTT | CATSRDVADVGRKLFF | TRBJ1-4 | once | TRBV15 | -
TGTGCCAGCAGCCCCACTTGGGGGGGACTCAGAAGTAAGTTCTTC | CASSPTWGGLRSKFF | TRBJ2-1 | - | TRBV7-9 | TRBD2
TGTGCCAGCAGCCAAGATAGAAAGAATTCACCCCTCCACTTT | CASSQDRKNSPLHF | TRBJ1-6 | - | TRBV4-2 | -
TGTGCCAGCAGTGAGCGACAAGAGACCCAGTACTTC | CASSERQETQYF | TRBJ2-5 | few | TRBV6-5 | -
TGTGCCAGCAGCGACACAGGGAACGGGGAAGAGACCCAGTACTTC | CASSDTGNGEETQYF | TRBJ2-5 | - | TRBV6-1 | -
TGTGCCAGTAGTCTGGGGGGGGCCACAAAGGAGCAGTACTTC | CASSLGGATKEQYF | TRBJ2-7 | - | TRBV19 | -
TGTGCCAGCAGTGAATACAGGACAGAAGAGACCCAGTACTTC | CASSEYRTEETQYF | TRBJ2-5 | few | TRBV25-1 | -
TGTGCCAGCAGTGACTCTGAGGACAGGGGGGGCGAGCAGTACTTC | CASSDSEDRGGEQYF | TRBJ2-7 | once | TRBV6-4 | TRBD1
TGCGCCAGCAGCTTGTTTCCCAGGGGCGAAAACATTCAGTACTTC | CASSLFPRGENIQYF | TRBJ2-4 | - | TRBV5-1 | -
TGCGCCAGCAGCCCAACCAACAGGGTCGGGACTGAAGCTTTCTTT | CASSPTNRVGTEAFF | TRBJ1-1 | - | TRBV5-1 | -
TGTGCCAGCTTTCTTGGGGGAGGTTCACCCCTCCACTTT | CASFLGGGSPLHF | TRBJ1-6 | - | TRBV6-6 | -
TGCGCCAGCAGCGGCGGTTTCAGGGCCGAAGAGACCCAGTACTTC | CASSGGFRAEETQYF | TRBJ2-5 | - | TRBV5-1 | -
TGCGCCAGCAGCTTGGTTGGGCAGGGAAAAAACATTCAGTACTTC | CASSLVGQGKNIQYF | TRBJ2-4 | - | TRBV5-1 | -
TGCGCCAGCAGCACCCCCAGTGGGCGGGGGGACAATGAGCAGTTCTTC | CASSTPSGRGDNEQFF | TRBJ2-1 | - | TRBV5-1 | TRBD2
TGCGCCAGCAGCCGGGACAGGGCTTCCTCCTACGAGCAGTACTTC | CASSRDRASSYEQYF | TRBJ2-7 | - | TRBV5-1 | TRBD1
TGTGCCATCAGTGAGTCGACTGACCCCACAGATACGCAGTATTTT | CAISESTDPTDTQYF | TRBJ2-3 | few | TRBV10-3 | -
TGTGCCAGTAGTATCGTAGGGGATGATACGCAGTATTTT | CASSIVGDDTQYF | TRBJ2-3 | - | TRBV19 | -
TGTGCCAGCAGTTTAGAGACTAGCACAGATACGCAGTATTTT | CASSLETSTDTQYF | TRBJ2-3 | few | TRBV28 | -
TGCGCCAGCAGCTTGGCGATTGGACAGGGAACTGGAAACACCATATATTTT | CASSLAIGQGTGNTIYF | TRBJ1-3 | - | TRBV5-1 | TRBD1
TGCGCCAGCAGCCAAGATCTAAGGGAGGGGCCTGAGCAGTTCTTC | CASSQDLREGPEQFF | TRBJ2-1 | - | TRBV4-1 | TRBD2
TGTGCCAGCAGCCCAAGACAGGGGGGAAAGGGTTCACCCCTCCACTTT | CASSPRQGGKGSPLHF | TRBJ1-6 | - | TRBV5-4 | TRBD1
TGTGCCAGTAGTACCCCATACGAGCAGTACTTC | CASSTPYEQYF | TRBJ2-7 | - | TRBV19 | -
TGTGCCAGCAGCAACCAAGGGGGTCTCGCCTACAATGAGCAGTTCTTC | CASSNQGGLAYNEQFF | TRBJ2-1 | - | TRBV6-4 | -